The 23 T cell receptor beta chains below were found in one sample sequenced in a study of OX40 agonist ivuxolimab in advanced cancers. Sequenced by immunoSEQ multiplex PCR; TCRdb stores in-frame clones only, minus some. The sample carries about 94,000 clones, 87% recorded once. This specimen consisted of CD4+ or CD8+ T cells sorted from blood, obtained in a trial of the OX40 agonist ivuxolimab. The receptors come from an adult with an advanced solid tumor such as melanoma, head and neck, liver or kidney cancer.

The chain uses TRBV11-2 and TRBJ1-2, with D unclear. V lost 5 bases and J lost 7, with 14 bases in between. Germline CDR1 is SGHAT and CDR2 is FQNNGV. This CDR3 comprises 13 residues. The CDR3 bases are TGTGCCAGCAGCATTCTTCAGCGGTCTGGCTACACCTTC. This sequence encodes CASSILQRSGYTF.

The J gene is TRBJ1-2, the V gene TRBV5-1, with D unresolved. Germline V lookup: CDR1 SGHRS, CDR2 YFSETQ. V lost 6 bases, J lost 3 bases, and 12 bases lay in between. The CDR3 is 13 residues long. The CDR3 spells CASTGPQDYGYTF. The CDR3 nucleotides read TGCGCCAGCACCGGTCCCCAGGACTATGGCTACACCTTC.

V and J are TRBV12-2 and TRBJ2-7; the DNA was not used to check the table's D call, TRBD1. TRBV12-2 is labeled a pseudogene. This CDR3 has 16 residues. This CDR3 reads CASRLVRCDTLYEQYF. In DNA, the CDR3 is TGTGCAAGTCGCTTAGTTCGCTGTGACACACTTTACGAGCAGTACTTC.

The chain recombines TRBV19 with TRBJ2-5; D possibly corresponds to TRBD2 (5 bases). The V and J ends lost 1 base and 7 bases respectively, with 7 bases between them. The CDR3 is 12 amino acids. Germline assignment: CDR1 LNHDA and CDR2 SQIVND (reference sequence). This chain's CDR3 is CASSIVEGTQYF. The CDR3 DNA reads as TGTGCCAGTAGTATAGTCGAGGGGACCCAGTACTTC.

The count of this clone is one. This CDR3 is CASSSSPGPAAFF. For the CDR3, the DNA is TGTGCCAGCAGCTCCTCTCCGGGTCCCGCAGCTTTCTTT. The rearrangement links TRBV7-9 to TRBJ1-1; no firm D call. Trimming removed 4 bases at V and 10 bases at J, with 16 bases between. Looked up from germline, CDR1 is SEHNR and CDR2 is FQNEAQ (reference sequence). The CDR3 length is 13 residues.

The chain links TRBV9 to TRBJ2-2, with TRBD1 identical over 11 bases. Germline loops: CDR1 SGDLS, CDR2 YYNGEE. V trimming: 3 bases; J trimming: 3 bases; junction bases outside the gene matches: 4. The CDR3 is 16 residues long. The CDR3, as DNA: TGTGCCAGCAGCGAGGACAGGGGGCGGGACACCGGGGAGCTGTTTTTT. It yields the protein CASSEDRGRDTGELFF.

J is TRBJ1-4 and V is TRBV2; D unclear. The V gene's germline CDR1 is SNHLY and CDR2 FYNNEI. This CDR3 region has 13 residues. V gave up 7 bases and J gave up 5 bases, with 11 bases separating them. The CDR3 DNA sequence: TGTGCCAGCACCCGAAACGTGAATGAAAAACTGTTTTTT. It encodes CASTRNVNEKLFF.

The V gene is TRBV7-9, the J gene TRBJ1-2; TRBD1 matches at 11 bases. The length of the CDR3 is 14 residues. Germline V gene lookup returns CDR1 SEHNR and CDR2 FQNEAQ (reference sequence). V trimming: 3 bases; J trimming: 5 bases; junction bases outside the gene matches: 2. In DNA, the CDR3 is TGTGCCAGCAGCTTGGGGACAGGGGGTTATGGCTACACCTTC. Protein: CASSLGTGGYGYTF.

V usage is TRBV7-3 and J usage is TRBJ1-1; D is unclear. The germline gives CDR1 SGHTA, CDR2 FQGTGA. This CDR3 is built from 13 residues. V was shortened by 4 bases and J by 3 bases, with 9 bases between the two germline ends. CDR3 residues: CASSSLQDTEAFF. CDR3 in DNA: TGTGCCAGCAGCTCACTACAAGACACTGAAGCTTTCTTT.

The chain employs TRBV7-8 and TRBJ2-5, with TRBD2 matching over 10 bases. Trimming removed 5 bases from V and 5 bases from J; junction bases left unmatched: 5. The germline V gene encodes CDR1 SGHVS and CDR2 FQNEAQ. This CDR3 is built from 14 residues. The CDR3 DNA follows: TGTGCCAGCAGCGGTAGCGGGGGGCGGGAGACCCAGTACTTC. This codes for CASSGSGGRETQYF.

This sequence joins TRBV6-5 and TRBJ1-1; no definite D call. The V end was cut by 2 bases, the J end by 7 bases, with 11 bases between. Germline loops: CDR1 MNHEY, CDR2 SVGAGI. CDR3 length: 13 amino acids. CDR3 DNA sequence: TGTGCCAGCAGTTACACTACGCCCAGTGAAGCTTTCTTT. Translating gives CASSYTTPSEAFF.

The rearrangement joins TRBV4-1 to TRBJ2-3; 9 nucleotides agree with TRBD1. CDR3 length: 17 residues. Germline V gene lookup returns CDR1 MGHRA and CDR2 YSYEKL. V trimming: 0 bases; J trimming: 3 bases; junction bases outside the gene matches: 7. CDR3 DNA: TGCGCCAGCAGCCAAGAGCGTACAGGGGGCGGGACAGATACGCAGTATTTT. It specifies CASSQERTGGGTDTQYF.

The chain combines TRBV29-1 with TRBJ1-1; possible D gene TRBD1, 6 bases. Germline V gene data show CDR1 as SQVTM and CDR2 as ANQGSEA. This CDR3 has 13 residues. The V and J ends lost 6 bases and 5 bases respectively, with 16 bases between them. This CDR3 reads CSVGGLTGTEAFF. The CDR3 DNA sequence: TGCAGCGTAGGGGGGTTAACGGGAACTGAAGCTTTCTTT.

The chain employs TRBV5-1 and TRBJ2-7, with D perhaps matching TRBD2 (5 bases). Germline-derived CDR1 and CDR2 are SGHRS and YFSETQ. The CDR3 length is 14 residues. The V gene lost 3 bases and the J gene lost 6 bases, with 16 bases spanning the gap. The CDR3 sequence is CASSYGNSFGEQYF. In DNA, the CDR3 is TGCGCCAGCAGCTACGGGAACAGCTTCGGCGAGCAGTACTTC.

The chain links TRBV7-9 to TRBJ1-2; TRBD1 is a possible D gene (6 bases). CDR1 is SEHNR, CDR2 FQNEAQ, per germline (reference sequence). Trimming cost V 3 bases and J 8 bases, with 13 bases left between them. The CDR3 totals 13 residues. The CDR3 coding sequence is TGTGCCAGCAGCTTCGGGGGGCACGAAGGCTACACCTTC. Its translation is CASSFGGHEGYTF.

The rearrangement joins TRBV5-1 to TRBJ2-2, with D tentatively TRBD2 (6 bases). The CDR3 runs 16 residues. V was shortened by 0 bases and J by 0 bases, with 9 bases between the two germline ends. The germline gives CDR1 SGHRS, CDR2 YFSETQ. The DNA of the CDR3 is TGCGCCAGCAGCTTGGATGGGAGGACGAACACCGGGGAGCTGTTTTTT. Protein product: CASSLDGRTNTGELFF. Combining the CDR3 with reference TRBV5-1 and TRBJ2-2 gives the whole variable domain KAGVTQTPRYLIKTRGQQVTLSCSPISGHRSVSWYQQTPGQGLQFLFEYFSETQRNKGNFPGRFSGRQFSNSRSEMNVSTLELGDSALYLCASSLDGRTNTGELFFGEGSRLTVL.

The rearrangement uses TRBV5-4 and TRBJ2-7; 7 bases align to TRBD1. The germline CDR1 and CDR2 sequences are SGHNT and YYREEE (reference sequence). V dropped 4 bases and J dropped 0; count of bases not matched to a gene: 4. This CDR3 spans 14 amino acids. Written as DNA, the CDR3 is TGTGCCAGCAGCCAGGACAGGAGCTCCTACGAGCAGTACTTC. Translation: CASSQDRSSYEQYF.

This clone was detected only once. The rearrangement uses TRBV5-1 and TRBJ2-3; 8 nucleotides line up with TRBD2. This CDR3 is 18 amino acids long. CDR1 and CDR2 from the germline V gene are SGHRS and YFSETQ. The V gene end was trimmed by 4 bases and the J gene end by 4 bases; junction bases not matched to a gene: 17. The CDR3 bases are TGCGCCAGCAGCATGCCTAGCGGGTCAATCAAGAGGGCAGATACGCAGTATTTT. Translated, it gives CASSMPSGSIKRADTQYF.

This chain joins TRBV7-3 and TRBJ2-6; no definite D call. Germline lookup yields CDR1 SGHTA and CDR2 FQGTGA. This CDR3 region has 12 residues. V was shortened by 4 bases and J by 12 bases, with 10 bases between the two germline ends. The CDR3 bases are TGTGCCAGCAGCTCACAATCCGGCGTCCTGACTTTC. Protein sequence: CASSSQSGVLTF.

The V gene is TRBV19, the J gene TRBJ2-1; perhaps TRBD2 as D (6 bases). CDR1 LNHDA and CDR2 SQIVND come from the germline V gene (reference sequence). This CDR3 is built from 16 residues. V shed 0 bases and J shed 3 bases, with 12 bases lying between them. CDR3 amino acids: CASSIDLSGYYNEQFF. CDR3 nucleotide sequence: TGTGCCAGTAGTATAGATCTGAGCGGGTACTACAATGAGCAGTTCTTC.

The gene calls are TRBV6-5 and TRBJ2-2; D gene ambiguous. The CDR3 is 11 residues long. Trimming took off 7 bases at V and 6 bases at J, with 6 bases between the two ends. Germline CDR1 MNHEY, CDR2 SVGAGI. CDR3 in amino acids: CASNMAGELFF. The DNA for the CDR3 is TGTGCCAGCAATATGGCCGGGGAGCTGTTTTTT.

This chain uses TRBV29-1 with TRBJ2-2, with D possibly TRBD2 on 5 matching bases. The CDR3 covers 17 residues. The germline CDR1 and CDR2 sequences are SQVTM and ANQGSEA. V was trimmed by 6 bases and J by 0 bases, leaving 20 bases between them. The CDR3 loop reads CSVKSSTGLANTGELFF. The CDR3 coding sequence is TGCAGCGTCAAATCATCTACGGGGTTGGCGAACACCGGGGAGCTGTTTTTT.

CDR3 DNA: TGTGCCAGCAGAGTAGGGGGTGGTTACGAGCAGTACTTC. Residues: CASRVGGGYEQYF. The chain is built from TRBV28 and TRBJ2-7; the D gene is possibly TRBD1 (6 bases). This CDR3 is built from 13 residues. Trimming shortened V by 6 bases and J by 4 bases, and 13 bases separated the two germline ends. Germline assignment: CDR1 MDHEN and CDR2 SYDVKM. Using reference TRBV28 and TRBJ2-7 for the parts outside the CDR3, the full variable domain is DVKVTQSSRYLVKRTGEKVFLECVQDMDHENMFWYRQDPGLGLRLIYFSYDVKMKEKGDIPEGYSVSREKKERFSLILESASTNQTSMYLCASRVGGGYEQYFGPGTRLTVT.